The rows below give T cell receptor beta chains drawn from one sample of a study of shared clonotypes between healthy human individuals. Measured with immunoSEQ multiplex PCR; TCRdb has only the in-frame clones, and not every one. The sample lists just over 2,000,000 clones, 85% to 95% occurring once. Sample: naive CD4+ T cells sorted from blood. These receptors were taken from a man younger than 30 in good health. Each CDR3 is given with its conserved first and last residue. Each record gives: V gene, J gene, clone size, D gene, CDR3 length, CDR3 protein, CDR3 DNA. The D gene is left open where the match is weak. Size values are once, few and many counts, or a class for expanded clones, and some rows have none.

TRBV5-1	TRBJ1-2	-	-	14	CASSLPTVPYGYTF	TGCGCCAGCAGCTTACCGACAGTCCCCTATGGCTACACCTTC
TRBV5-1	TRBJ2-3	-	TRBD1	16	CASSLKDRTGTDTQYF	TGCGCCAGCAGCTTGAAGGACAGGACCGGCACAGATACGCAGTATTTT
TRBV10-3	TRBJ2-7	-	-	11	CAISEGGEQYF	TGTGCCATCAGTGAGGGGGGAGAGCAGTACTTC
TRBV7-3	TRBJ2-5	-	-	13	CASSSEPQGTQYF	TGTGCCAGCAGCTCAGAACCACAGGGGACCCAGTACTTC
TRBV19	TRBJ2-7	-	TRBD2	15	CASSATSGRVSEQYF	TGTGCCAGTAGCGCGACTAGCGGGAGGGTTAGCGAGCAGTACTTC
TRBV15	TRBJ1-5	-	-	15	CATLSGLVGNQPQHF	TGTGCCACCCTCTCCGGCCTAGTAGGCAATCAGCCCCAGCATTTT
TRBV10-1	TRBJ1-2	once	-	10	CASSDNGYTF	TGCGCCAGCAGTGATAATGGCTACACCTTC
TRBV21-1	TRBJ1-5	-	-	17	CASSKPGTGFCNQPQHF	TGTGCCAGCAGCAAACCCGGGACAGGGTTTTGCAATCAGCCCCAGCATTTT
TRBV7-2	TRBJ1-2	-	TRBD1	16	CASSLQATGPNYGYTF	TGTGCCAGCAGTCTACAGGCGACAGGGCCTAACTATGGCTACACCTTC
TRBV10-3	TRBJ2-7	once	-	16	CAISETADRSAYEQYF	TGTGCCATCAGTGAGACCGCAGACAGGTCCGCCTACGAGCAGTACTTC
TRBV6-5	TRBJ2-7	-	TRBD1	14	CASRIGQGRGEQYF	TGTGCCAGCAGGATCGGACAGGGACGGGGCGAGCAGTACTTC
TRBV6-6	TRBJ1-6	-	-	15	CASGVSGMGNSPLHF	TGTGCCAGCGGGGTATCAGGGATGGGGAATTCACCCCTCCACTTT
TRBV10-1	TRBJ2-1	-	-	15	CASSLTPSTYNEQFF	TGCGCCAGCAGTCTGACTCCGTCGACCTACAATGAGCAGTTCTTC
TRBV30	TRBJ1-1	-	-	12	CAWSWENTEAFF	TGTGCCTGGAGTTGGGAAAACACTGAAGCTTTCTTT
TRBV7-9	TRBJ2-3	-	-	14	CASSREPSTDTQYF	TGTGCCAGCAGCCGCGAACCTAGCACAGATACGCAGTATTTT
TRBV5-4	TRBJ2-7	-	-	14	CASSIGGTTYEQYF	TGTGCCAGCAGCATCGGCGGGACCACCTACGAGCAGTACTTC
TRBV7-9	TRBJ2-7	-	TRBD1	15	CASSSTGDQPYEQYF	TGTGCCAGCAGTTCTACAGGGGACCAGCCCTACGAGCAGTACTTC
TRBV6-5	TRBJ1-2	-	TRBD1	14	CAAGTGVANYGYTF	TGTGCCGCCGGGACAGGGGTCGCTAACTATGGCTACACCTTC
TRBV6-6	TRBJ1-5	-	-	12	CASSPGNQPQHF	TGTGCCAGCAGCCCCGGCAATCAGCCCCAGCATTTT
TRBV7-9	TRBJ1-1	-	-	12	CASSSGTGEAFF	TGTGCCAGCAGCTCAGGCACCGGTGAAGCTTTCTTT
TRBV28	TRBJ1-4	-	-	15	CASSPPGLTNEKLFF	TGTGCCAGCAGTCCCCCGGGGCTGACTAATGAAAAACTGTTTTTT
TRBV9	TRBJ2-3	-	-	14	CASSERDFADTQYF	TGTGCCAGCAGCGAACGGGACTTCGCAGATACGCAGTATTTT
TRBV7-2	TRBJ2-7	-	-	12	CASSLTLYEQYF	TGTGCCAGCAGCTTAACGCTCTACGAGCAGTACTTC
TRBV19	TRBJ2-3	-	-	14	CASSIGGITDTQYF	TGTGCCAGTAGTATAGGTGGGATCACAGATACGCAGTATTTT
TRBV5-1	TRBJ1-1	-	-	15	CASSPQVGANTEAFF	TGCGCCAGCAGCCCCCAGGTAGGGGCGAACACTGAAGCTTTCTTT
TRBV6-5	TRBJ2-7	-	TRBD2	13	CASRPGLFYEQYF	TGTGCCAGCAGACCGGGACTATTCTACGAGCAGTACTTC
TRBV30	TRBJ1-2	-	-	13	CAWRVRGDYGYTF	TGTGCCTGGAGAGTGAGAGGGGACTATGGCTACACCTTC
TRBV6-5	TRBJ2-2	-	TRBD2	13	CATRAGGTGELFF	TGTGCCACCAGAGCGGGAGGTACCGGGGAGCTGTTTTTT
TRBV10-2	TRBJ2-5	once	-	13	CASSALGQETQYF	TGCGCCAGCAGTGCACTCGGGCAAGAGACCCAGTACTTC
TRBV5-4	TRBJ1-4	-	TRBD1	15	CASSSGGAFEEKLFF	TGTGCCAGCTCCTCAGGGGGCGCGTTTGAAGAAAAACTGTTTTTT
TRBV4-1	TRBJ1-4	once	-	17	CASSTLVLRGSNEKLFF	TGCGCCAGCAGCACCCTCGTCCTCCGGGGCTCTAATGAAAAACTGTTTTTT
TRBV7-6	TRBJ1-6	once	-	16	CASSQAGDQVNSPLHF	TGTGCCAGCAGTCAAGCCGGGGACCAGGTTAATTCACCCCTCCACTTT
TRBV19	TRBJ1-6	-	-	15	CASSGGGTYNSPLHF	TGTGCCAGTAGCGGCGGCGGAACCTATAATTCACCCCTCCACTTT
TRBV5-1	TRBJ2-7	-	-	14	CASSLRSFGYEQYF	TGCGCCAGCAGCCTCAGGAGTTTCGGGTACGAGCAGTACTTC
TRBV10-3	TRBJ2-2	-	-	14	CAITGVSNTGELFF	TGTGCCATCACTGGAGTCTCGAACACCGGGGAGCTGTTTTTT
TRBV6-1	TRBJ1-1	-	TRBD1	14	CAIVTGVTNTEAFF	TGTGCCATAGTGACAGGGGTAACGAACACTGAAGCTTTCTTT
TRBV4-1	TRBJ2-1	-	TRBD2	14	CASRTLALYNEQFF	TGCGCCAGCAGGACACTAGCGCTTTACAATGAGCAGTTCTTC
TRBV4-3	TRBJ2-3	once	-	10	CANRRYREYF	TGCGCTAACCGGCGGTATAGAGAGTATTTT
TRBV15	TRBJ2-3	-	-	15	CATSRSRDSADTQYF	TGTGCCACCAGCAGGTCACGCGATTCCGCAGATACGCAGTATTTT
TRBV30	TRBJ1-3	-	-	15	CAWSVGGSSGNTIYF	TGTGCCTGGAGTGTAGGGGGGAGCTCTGGAAACACCATATATTTT
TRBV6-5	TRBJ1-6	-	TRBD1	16	CASSSGTGRSNSPLHF	TGTGCCAGCAGTTCCGGGACAGGGCGCTCCAATTCACCCCTCCACTTT
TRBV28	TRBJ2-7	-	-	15	CASSLGSQLYYEQYF	TGTGCCAGCAGTTTAGGATCACAGCTCTACTACGAGCAGTACTTC
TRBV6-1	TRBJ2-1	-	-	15	CASRLEGVAHNEQFF	TGTGCCAGCCGGTTGGAGGGAGTCGCGCACAATGAGCAGTTCTTC
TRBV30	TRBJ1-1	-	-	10	CAWGAAEAFF	TGTGCCTGGGGGGCCGCTGAAGCTTTCTTT
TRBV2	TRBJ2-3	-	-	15	CASSPRGTAMGTQYF	TGTGCCAGCTCCCCCAGGGGGACTGCCATGGGTACGCAGTATTTT
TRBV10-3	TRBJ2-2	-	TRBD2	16	CAIRLSGTTNTGELFF	TGTGCCATCAGATTATCCGGGACTACGAACACCGGGGAGCTGTTTTTT
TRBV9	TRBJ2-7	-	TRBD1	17	CASSPPRWNRGTYEQYF	TGTGCCAGCAGCCCTCCTCGGTGGAACAGGGGGACCTACGAGCAGTACTTC
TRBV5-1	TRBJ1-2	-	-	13	CASSPTGSGGYTF	TGCGCCAGCAGCCCTACAGGGAGCGGGGGCTACACCTTC
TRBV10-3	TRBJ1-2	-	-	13	CAISVSDSGGYTF	TGTGCCATCAGTGTGTCGGACAGCGGCGGCTACACCTTC
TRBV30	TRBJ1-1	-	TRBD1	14	CAWSSQTGRTEAFF	TGTGCCTGGAGTTCCCAGACAGGGCGCACTGAAGCTTTCTTT
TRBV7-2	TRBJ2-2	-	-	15	CASSLVPGFTGELFF	TGTGCCAGCAGCTTAGTACCAGGGTTTACCGGGGAGCTGTTTTTT
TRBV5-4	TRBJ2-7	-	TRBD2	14	CASSPTSGRNEQYF	TGTGCCAGCAGCCCTACTAGCGGGAGGAACGAGCAGTACTTC
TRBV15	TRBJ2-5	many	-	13	CATSRDRVETQYF	TGTGCCACCAGCAGAGACAGGGTAGAGACCCAGTACTTC
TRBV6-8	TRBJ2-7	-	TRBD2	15	CASRGLAGGSYEQYF	TGTGCCAGCAGGGGCCTGGCGGGAGGGTCCTACGAGCAGTACTTC
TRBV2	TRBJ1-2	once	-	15	CASSSEGQQVGGYTF	TGTGCCAGCAGTTCCGAGGGCCAACAGGTTGGTGGCTACACCTTC